This paragraph covers one T cell receptor (beta chain) sequence. Antigen unknown. TCR beta rearrangements were amplified from peripheral blood genomic DNA. The ends were cut back, 7 bases at V and 8 bases at J, with 18 bases in the middle. The CDR3 loop spans 14 amino acids. The germline gives CDR1 SGHRS, CDR2 YFSETQ. This specimen belongs to a study of T cell repertoires in aging, cancer and after chemotherapy. Study overall: Six age groups, ranging from 30 or younger to 70 or older, included the donors. Healthy donor repertoires were recorded over several months to years and showed clear clonal overlap.

Study-wide results and limits: Across the chemotherapy interval, each cancer cohort showed higher median generation probability, suggesting thymic rebound. These repertoire data do not allow conclusions about immunological memory after chemotherapy.

A mixed TRB-A/B primer pool amplified rearranged TRB by multiplex touch-down PCR. TCRdb recomputed calls from the multiplex PCR reads with MiXCR, one row per CDR3 protein. This sample has about 6,000 distinct CDR3 sequences, with 38% found just once. Sequenced input: blood. This rearrangement joins TRBV5-1 to TRBJ1-4, with a weak D call TRBD1 (6 bases). This clonotype was obtained from a human donor in good health. In DNA form, the CDR3 reads TGCGCCAGCTCTCCGAGAGGGGGAAGCGAAAAACTGTTTTTT. This sequence encodes CASSPRGGSEKLFF.